The sequence of this T cell receptor (beta chain) was determined in a study of T cells in Graves' hyperthyroidism and ophthalmopathy (dated by TCRdb to the late 2010s). Background on the whole study: Peripheral blood samples were taken at initial diagnosis, before any treatment was given. To identify distinguishing TCR V-J signatures, a discovery cohort of around 98 patients was used, comprising fewer than 45 with Graves' ophthalmopathy and 57 with stable Graves' hyperthyroidism. The study also compared thyroid tissue and blood T-cell repertoires from about 6 Graves' hyperthyroidism patients. Whether ophthalmopathy could be predicted prospectively was tested in an independent validation cohort made up of 18 to 20 hyperthyroidism patients plus 17 patients who later progressed to ophthalmopathy. The paper describes TCR Vbeta CDR3 sequencing of 135 peripheral blood samples, made up of about 40 ophthalmopathy patients, some 76 hyperthyroidism patients and 17 progressor patients. The roughly 100 discovery patients were divided at random into training and test sets in a 7:3 ratio. After blood sampling, hyperthyroidism patients were treated with methimazole at a starting dose of 30 mg daily, and ophthalmopathy patients were treated with high-dose intravenous methylprednisolone.

Moderately to severely active disease, a Clinical Activity Score of at least 3, a NOSPECS grade of at least 4, and a duration under 3 months were present in ophthalmopathy patients. Any patient with an uncontrolled infection, another autoimmune disease, pregnancy or lactation was excluded. Clinical symptoms, serum thyroxine and TRAb, thyroid ultrasound, and orbital computed tomography formed the basis for the diagnoses. PBMCs were separated from about 10 ml of fresh peripheral blood using Ficoll-Paque density gradient centrifugation. Trizol reagent was used to extract total RNA, and RNA quality was then checked on an Agilent 2100 Bioanalyzer. The paper's findings and limits, for the study overall: A model built on a 13 V-J signature distinguished ophthalmopathy from stable hyperthyroidism, reaching 85% to 90% sensitivity and about 81% specificity in cross-validation and 80%/75% in testing. During validation, the model predicted progression to ophthalmopathy a median of approximately six months ahead of onset, with roughly 65% sensitivity and 72% to 80% specificity. Most expanded thyroid clonotypes (frequency above 0.001) were also detected in blood, a finding suggesting that blood repertoires may reflect thyroid immune responses. No statistical method was used to set the sample size in advance, and investigators knew the group allocation.

Amplification of TCR beta CDR3 regions was carried out from RNA transcripts. For the first round of RT-PCR on the TCR CDR3, the HTBI primer set was used together with the Qiagen OneStep RT-PCR kit. A second multiplex PCR round built the libraries, followed by size selection and purification. The libraries were sequenced on an Illumina HiSeq2000 using paired-end 100 bp reads. For the original study's pipeline: SOAPnuke was used to process the raw data, removing reads that contained adapters or uncalled bases, had a mean Phred below 15, or lacked an exact match to the constant primer or identifier. High-quality paired reads were merged with COPE v1.2.5, and unique nucleotide sequences were defined as clonotypes. MiTCR v1.1 was used to align clonotypes to the IMGT TRBV, TRBD and TRBJ reference segments. The analysis was restricted to V-J combinations with a frequency above 0.0001, which together covered 99.2% of the repertoires. A TCS score was defined as the ratio of F50 (clonal expansion) to E x V (chaos), with BLOSUM62-based TCRdist applied between CDR3 peptides within each V-J. Welch's t-statistics and random forest reduced roughly 500 V-J features to fewer than 15, which were used in a naive Bayes classifier (R e1071). TCRdb reworked the public reads: Q25 trimming with fastp, MiXCR clone assembly, productive beta chains retained. Merged by CDR3 protein, the rows form single entries marked with the most common genes and DNA. TCRdb assigned the V and J calls; the authors' analysis was not used. A total of 450,000 to 650,000 distinct CDR3 sequences appear in this sample, 12% to 15% of them only once. The leading ten clones occupy roughly 6.9% of the sample.

A note on this clonotype: Its target antigen remains unknown. Base qualities are missing; no much larger clone stands one base away.

The germline V gene gives CDR1 as LGHNA and CDR2 as YNFKEQ. The CDR3 starts with the cysteine, ends with the phenylalanine, and has 14 residues. Only the CDR3 part of the read is kept: 42 bases, read in frame from the first base. The junction shows trimming of 2 bases on V and 1 base on J, plus 8 bases between the germline ends. The sequence derives from a woman between 18 and 30 years old with Graves' ophthalmopathy. Sequences were obtained from blood. The sequence is built from TRBV4-2 and TRBJ1-1, and the D gene may be TRBD1, 5 bases matching. The DNA is TGTGCCAGCAGCCAACCAGGGAGGAACACTGAAGCTTTCTTT. Its coded protein is CASSQPGRNTEAFF.